These 29 T cell receptor beta chains originate from one sample sequenced in a study of blood T cell repertoires in COVID-19. The repertoire was sequenced with immunoSEQ multiplex PCR; TCRdb's copy has only in-frame clones and lacks some. This table holds 60,000 to 70,000 clones, roughly 85% found once. The sequencing input was peripheral blood. Every receptor here comes from a human donor in a cohort sampled during active COVID-19.

The genes are TRBV6-2 or TRBV6-3 and TRBJ1-4; D is possibly TRBD1 (5 bases). CDR3 length: 15 residues. V lost 2 bases and J lost 4, with 11 bases in between. Germline CDR1 is MNHEY and CDR2 is SVGEGT. Here the CDR3 DNA reads TGTGCCAGCAGTTACGCCGGGGGTGATAATGAAAAACTGTTTTTT. It yields the protein CASSYAGGDNEKLFF.

This rearrangement joins TRBV5-1 to TRBJ1-5; no firm D call. This CDR3 is built from 13 residues. CDR1 SGHRS and CDR2 YFSETQ come from the germline V gene. The V end was cut by 4 bases, the J end by 9 bases, with 14 bases between. The CDR3 coding sequence is TGCGCCAGCAGCCTTTTCGAGGGCGGGCCCCAGCATTTT. Residues: CASSLFEGGPQHF. Variable domain in full (rest from reference TRBV5-1 and TRBJ1-5): KAGVTQTPRYLIKTRGQQVTLSCSPISGHRSVSWYQQTPGQGLQFLFEYFSETQRNKGNFPGRFSGRQFSNSRSEMNVSTLELGDSALYLCASSLFEGGPQHFGDGTRLSIL.

J is TRBJ1-1 and V is TRBV7-2, with 8 bases lining up with TRBD1. V shed 5 bases and J 7 bases; nucleotides not matched to a gene: 9. This CDR3 has 14 residues. Germline V lookup: CDR1 SGHTA, CDR2 FQGNSA. The chain's CDR3 is CASSITAGGNEAFF. Written as DNA, the CDR3 is TGTGCCAGCAGCATCACTGCAGGGGGCAATGAAGCTTTCTTT.

The genes are TRBV7-9 and TRBJ2-4, with D possibly TRBD1 on 6 matching bases. Germline-derived CDR1 and CDR2 are SEHNR and FQNEAQ (reference sequence). The V and J ends lost 5 bases and 10 bases respectively, with 15 bases between them. The CDR3 consists of 13 residues. CDR3 region: CASSTGTPYIQYF. In nucleotides, the CDR3 is TGTGCCAGCAGCACAGGGACACCATATATTCAGTACTTC.

The chain employs TRBV6-5 and TRBJ2-1, with 7 bases lining up with TRBD1. This CDR3 contains 15 residues. J gave up 0 bases and V 8 bases, and 7 bases lay outside the gene matches. CDR1 and CDR2 from the germline V gene are MNHEY and SVGAGI. For the CDR3, the DNA is TGTGCCAGCGGATTCAGGACAGGCTCCTACAATGAGCAGTTCTTC. Its translation is CASGFRTGSYNEQFF.

The rearrangement joins TRBV27 to TRBJ2-1, with D perhaps matching TRBD1 (9 bases). Germline values: CDR1 MNHEY, CDR2 SMNVEV (reference sequence). The V end was cut by 4 bases, the J end by 7 bases, with 20 bases between. CDR3 size: 16 residues. CDR3 DNA: TGTGCCAGCAGTTCGGGGGGGACAGGGCGTAAGAATGAGCAGTTCTTC. It translates to CASSSGGTGRKNEQFF.

There are a few counts of this clone. The chain joins TRBV7-6 to TRBJ2-2; 8 positions agree with TRBD2. The CDR3 covers 17 residues. Trimming removed 6 bases from V and 2 bases from J; junction bases left unmatched: 11. Germline V gene sequence: CDR1 SGHVS, CDR2 FNYEAQ. CDR3 bases: TGTGCCAGCAGGAGTAATAGCGGGGACCTCAACACCGGGGAGCTGTTTTTT. The encoded protein is CASRSNSGDLNTGELFF.

This clone was counted a single time. The V gene is TRBV11-1, the J gene TRBJ2-1; possible D gene TRBD2, 6 bases. CDR3 length: 13 residues. The V end was cut by 6 bases, the J end by 4 bases, with 10 bases between. CDR1 SGHAT and CDR2 FQDESV come from the germline V gene (reference sequence). The CDR3, as DNA: TGTGCCAGCAGTTCTGGACTATACAATGAGCAGTTCTTC. Its translation is CASSSGLYNEQFF.

The chain recombines TRBV30 with TRBJ1-2, with D tentatively TRBD1 (5 bases). Germline CDR1 reads GTSNPN; CDR2 reads SVGIG (reference sequence). Trimming cost V 0 bases and J 4 bases, with 12 bases left between them. CDR3 length: 14 amino acids. CDR3 sequence: CAWSVGVRFYGYTF. The CDR3 coding sequence is TGTGCCTGGAGTGTAGGGGTTCGGTTCTATGGCTACACCTTC.

The chain recombines TRBV7-9 with TRBJ2-5; a possible D gene is TRBD1 (5 bases). The V gene's germline CDR1 is SEHNR and CDR2 FQNEAQ (reference sequence). The V end was cut by 5 bases, the J end by 9 bases, with 22 bases between. This CDR3 has 15 residues. The CDR3 DNA sequence: TGTGCCAGCAGCCCACCCGATAGGGGTCCGTGGGCCCAGTACTTC. Translated, it gives CASSPPDRGPWAQYF.

This clone was picked up one time. The chain employs TRBV4-1 and TRBJ1-2, with 7 bases aligning to TRBD1. Looked up from germline, CDR1 is MGHRA and CDR2 is YSYEKL. V was clipped by 0 bases and J by 3 bases; unmatched bases: 7. The length of the CDR3 is 16 residues. CDR3 loop: CASSQDQTGVYYGYTF. The CDR3 coding sequence is TGCGCCAGCAGCCAAGATCAAACAGGGGTTTACTATGGCTACACCTTC.

This chain uses TRBV7-9 with TRBJ1-4, with TRBD1 matching over 10 bases. After removal of 6 bases from V and 8 bases from J, the junction contained 6 bases not matched to a gene. The CDR3 loop spans 14 amino acids. The germline CDR1 and CDR2 sequences are SEHNR and FQNEAQ (reference sequence). This CDR3 reads CASRSGTGAEKLFF. CDR3 bases: TGTGCCAGCAGGTCAGGGACAGGGGCGGAAAAACTGTTTTTT.

This clone appeared a single time. The chain employs TRBV7-6 and TRBJ1-2; 9 bases map to TRBD1. After removal of 4 bases from V and 3 bases from J, the junction contained 6 bases not matched to a gene. CDR1 is SGHVS and CDR2 is FNYEAQ in the germline V gene. This CDR3 has 15 residues. CDR3 in DNA: TGTGCCAGCAGCTACCACAGGGGGCACCACTATGGCTACACCTTC. Protein: CASSYHRGHHYGYTF. The entire variable domain, with the rest obtained from reference TRBV7-6 and TRBJ1-2, is as follows: GAGVSQSPRYKVTKRGQDVALRCDPISGHVSLYWYRQALGQGPEFLTYFNYEAQQDKSGLPNDRFSAERPEGSISTLTIQRTEQRDSAMYRCASSYHRGHHYGYTFGSGTRLTVV.

This clone was detected only a few times. The rearrangement uses TRBV5-4 and TRBJ2-7; 10 bases match TRBD2. The V gene end was trimmed by 5 bases and the J gene end by 3 bases; junction bases not matched to a gene: 11. Germline V gene data show CDR1 as SGHNT and CDR2 as YYREEE (reference sequence). The CDR3 consists of 16 residues. Written as DNA, the CDR3 is TGTGCCAGCAGTAGTCTAGCGGGGGACGCGGGCTACGAGCAGTACTTC. As protein: CASSSLAGDAGYEQYF.

The V call is TRBV4-1, the J call TRBJ1-1, with TRBD1 matching over 8 bases. The V gene end was trimmed by 3 bases and the J gene end by 6 bases; junction bases not matched to a gene: 6. The CDR3 runs to 14 residues. Germline V lookup: CDR1 MGHRA, CDR2 YSYEKL. CDR3 loop: CASSHRQGFPEAFF. DNA of the CDR3: TGCGCCAGCAGCCATAGACAGGGGTTCCCTGAAGCTTTCTTT.

The genes are TRBV19 and TRBJ2-3; 7 bases agree with TRBD2. This CDR3 contains 19 residues. The V segment lost 7 bases and the J segment 0 bases; nucleotides outside the gene matches: 19. The germline V gene has CDR1 LNHDA and CDR2 SQIVND (reference sequence). As DNA, the CDR3 is TGTGCCAGTACCGACAGCCACTCGCCCGGCGGGGGAAGCACAGATACGCAGTATTTT. Its protein is CASTDSHSPGGGSTDTQYF.

In this sample, this clone turned up once. The chain is built from TRBV9 and TRBJ1-3, with no clear D. V was clipped by 4 bases and J by 0 bases, with 8 bases between them. This CDR3 has 14 residues. The germline CDR1 and CDR2 sequences are SGDLS and YYNGEE. The CDR3 here is CASSQGVSGNTIYF. CDR3 sequence (DNA): TGTGCCAGCAGCCAAGGAGTCTCTGGAAACACCATATATTTT.

The chain recombines TRBV21-1 with TRBJ1-2; the D call TRBD1 from the table was never checked on the DNA. TRBV21-1 is labeled a pseudogene. There are 15 residues in the CDR3. Written as DNA, the CDR3 is TGTGCCAGCAGCAGCACAACAGGGGGCGCCAAGGGCTACACCTTC. The encoded protein is CASSSTTGGAKGYTF.

This chain links TRBV5-1 with TRBJ1-5; 9 bases map to TRBD1. V lost 4 bases, J lost 4 bases, and 3 bases stayed unmatched. The CDR3 contains 14 residues. Germline CDR1 reads SGHRS; CDR2 reads YFSETQ. CDR3 region: CASSPGTGNQPQHF. The CDR3 DNA is TGCGCCAGCAGCCCTGGGACAGGGAATCAGCCCCAGCATTTT.

The chain combines TRBV4-1 with TRBJ1-2, with TRBD1 matching over 8 bases. Germline CDR1 and CDR2: MGHRA and YSYEKL. The CDR3 has 18 residues. The V segment lost 5 bases and the J segment 3 bases; nucleotides outside the gene matches: 17. CDR3 amino acids: CASSGSGQGWPFDYGYTF. The CDR3 coding sequence is TGCGCCAGCAGCGGGTCTGGACAGGGTTGGCCCTTCGACTATGGCTACACCTTC.

In this sample, this clone turned up a few times. This chain uses TRBV7-2 with TRBJ2-5; D gene ambiguous. V lost 1 base to trimming and J lost 2 bases, with 5 bases between them. From germline, CDR1 is SGHTA and CDR2 FQGNSA. CDR3 length equals 13 residues. The CDR3, as DNA: TGTGCCAGCAGCTTAGGCAGACAAGAGACCCAGTACTTC. Translating gives CASSLGRQETQYF.

This clone appeared once. The chain recombines TRBV24-1 with TRBJ2-3; D is unresolved. This CDR3 contains 14 residues. V was trimmed by 5 bases and J by 4 bases, leaving 12 bases between them. Germline-derived CDR1 and CDR2 are KGHDR and SFDVKD. The CDR3 loop reads CATSADWRADTQYF. CDR3 DNA: TGTGCCACCAGTGCCGACTGGAGAGCAGATACGCAGTATTTT.

The chain employs TRBV30 and TRBJ2-7; D might be TRBD2 (7 bases). The CDR3 sequence is 13 residues long. Trimming removed 2 bases from V and 5 bases from J, with 13 bases in between. Germline lookup yields CDR1 GTSNPN and CDR2 SVGIG (reference sequence). In nucleotides, the CDR3 is TGTGCCTGGAGTTTCGGGGGGCGGGACGAGCAGTACTTC. It codes for CAWSFGGRDEQYF.

This clone was observed a single time. The junction and the germline gene differ at one end; a read error may be behind it. This chain connects TRBV10-3 to TRBJ2-2; 9 nucleotides line up with TRBD2. Germline V lookup: CDR1 ENHRY, CDR2 SYGVKD. CDR3 length: 16 amino acids. The CDR3 here is CAISKSSSGDTGELFF. For the CDR3, the DNA is TGTGCCATCAGTAAGTCCTCTAGCGGGGACACCGGGGAGCTGTTTTTT.

This chain links TRBV5-5 with TRBJ2-7, with 7 bases fitting TRBD2. Germline CDR1 SGHKS, CDR2 YYEKEE (reference sequence). V shed 4 bases, J shed 4 bases, and the junction held 8 bases outside the gene matches. The CDR3 has 14 residues. The CDR3 loop reads CASSVSGTPYEQYF. CDR3 DNA sequence: TGTGCCAGCAGCGTCAGCGGGACCCCATACGAGCAGTACTTC.

The rearrangement links TRBV6-2 or TRBV6-3 to TRBJ2-3; 11 bases agree with TRBD1. J gave up 6 bases and V 4 bases, and 3 bases lay outside the gene matches. The germline CDR1 and CDR2 sequences are MNHEY and SVGEGT. The CDR3 runs 14 residues. The CDR3: CASSSRDRGDTQYF. The DNA for the CDR3 is TGTGCCAGCAGTTCCCGGGACAGGGGGGATACGCAGTATTTT.

The J gene is TRBJ1-1, the V gene TRBV29-1; 8 bases line up with TRBD1. V dropped 7 bases and J dropped 2; count of bases not matched to a gene: 6. CDR1 and CDR2 from the germline V gene are SQVTM and ANQGSEA. The CDR3 length is 13 residues. CDR3: CSGRQGRNTEAFF. The DNA of the CDR3 is TGCAGCGGCCGACAGGGGAGAAACACTGAAGCTTTCTTT.

The chain couples TRBV15 to TRBJ1-2; possibly TRBD1 for D (5 bases). Trimming took off 4 bases at V and 6 bases at J, with 24 bases between the two ends. The CDR3 spans 17 residues. The V gene's germline CDR1 is LNHNV and CDR2 YYDKDF (reference sequence). The CDR3 protein is CATSKGMRTQGYDGYTF. Written as DNA, the CDR3 is TGTGCCACCAGCAAGGGGATGCGAACTCAGGGTTATGATGGCTACACCTTC.

V gene TRBV28 combines with J gene TRBJ1-2, with a tentative D call TRBD1 (5 bases). Germline assignment: CDR1 MDHEN and CDR2 SYDVKM. The CDR3 loop spans 15 amino acids. The germline V and J ends were trimmed by 5 bases and 4 bases, with 17 bases remaining between them. For the CDR3, the DNA is TGTGCCAGCAGTCCCGGACAATTCCGACCCTATGGCTACACCTTC. Residues: CASSPGQFRPYGYTF.